These 10 T cell receptor beta chains came from one sample sequenced in a study of preoperative IRX-2 immunotherapy in early breast cancer (dated by TCRdb to about 2019). Interpreted using the paper, the treatment or condition label stands for: preoperative locoregional IRX-2 cytokine immunotherapy. The protocol used for the library was the immunoSEQ multiplex PCR assay. TCRdb stores this immuneACCESS table with in-frame sequences only. Part of the clones is absent; in the studies checked, under half of the shortfall reflects unresolved V genes, and no reason is known for the rest. The table for this sample lists about 32,000 clones; around 86% of them were counted only once. Roughly 2.5% of the sample is taken by the ten largest. The source material was lymph node tissue, sampled from a patient treated with IRX-2 immunotherapy. Every receptor here comes from a human donor with breast cancer.

This clone was detected only a few times. The rearrangement uses TRBV30 and TRBJ2-7; TRBD2 is a possible D gene (5 bases). Between the trimmed V and J ends, which lost 7 bases and 2 bases, there was a span of 12 bases. Germline V gene lookup returns CDR1 GTSNPN and CDR2 SVGIG (reference sequence). The CDR3 contains 12 residues. CDR3 sequence reads: CASRGKAYEQYF. In DNA, the CDR3 is TGTGCCTCCAGAGGGAAAGCCTACGAGCAGTACTTC.

This chain uses TRBV11-3 with TRBJ2-5, with 10 nucleotides matching TRBD1. Germline assignment: CDR1 SGHNT and CDR2 YENEEA. The V gene end was trimmed by 5 bases and the J gene end by 5 bases; junction bases not matched to a gene: 5. This CDR3 region has 14 residues. The CDR3 DNA sequence: TGTGCCAGCAGCGCGACAGGGGGCGAGGAGACCCAGTACTTC. This encodes CASSATGGEETQYF. The full variable domain, completed using reference TRBV11-3 and TRBJ2-5, is EAGVVQSPRYKIIEKKQPVAFWCNPISGHNTLYWYLQNLGQGPELLIRYENEEAVDDSQLPKDRFSAERLKGVDSTLKIQPAELGDSAVYLCASSATGGEETQYFGPGTRLLVL.

The chain couples TRBV6-8 to TRBJ2-1; tentative D call: TRBD2 (7 bases). This CDR3 is 13 amino acids long. The V end lost 10 bases, the J end lost 4 bases, and 14 bases lay between the germline ends. Per the germline V gene, CDR1 is MNHGY and CDR2 is SAAAGT. The CDR3 protein is CATGEGGYNEQFF. The CDR3 nucleotides read TGTGCCACCGGGGAGGGGGGATACAATGAGCAGTTCTTC.

The table lists this clone with a count of one. The chain combines TRBV9 with TRBJ2-7; the D gene is possibly TRBD2 (5 bases). Germline V gene lookup returns CDR1 SGDLS and CDR2 YYNGEE. CDR3 size: 14 residues. The V gene lost 4 bases and the J gene lost 2 bases, with 13 bases spanning the gap. CDR3 protein: CASSLERAAYEQYF. The CDR3 DNA is TGTGCCAGCAGCCTTGAGAGGGCCGCCTACGAGCAGTACTTC.

The CDR3 sequence: CASSMGLFLDGNTIYF. The CDR3 DNA follows: TGTGCCAGTAGTATGGGCCTTTTTTTGGACGGGAACACCATATATTTT. This chain connects TRBV19 to TRBJ1-3; D remains unclear. Trimming left V 3 bases short and J 7 bases short, with 19 bases between. This CDR3 has 16 residues. The germline gives CDR1 LNHDA, CDR2 SQIVND (reference sequence).

This clone was recorded a few times. The rearrangement joins TRBV6-8 to TRBJ1-5, with no clear D. V lost 6 bases and J 0 bases, leaving 18 bases between the germline ends. The germline V gene has CDR1 MNHGY and CDR2 SAAAGT. This CDR3 region has 17 residues. The CDR3 spells CASRPTRGLHSNQPQHF. The CDR3 bases are TGTGCCAGCAGGCCCACTCGGGGTTTGCATAGCAATCAGCCCCAGCATTTT.

The genes are TRBV5-1 and TRBJ2-2, with 8 bases matching TRBD2. This CDR3 is 15 amino acids long. With 4 bases clipped from V and 2 bases from J, the junction kept 4 bases outside the gene matches. CDR1 and CDR2 from the germline V gene are SGHRS and YFSETQ. CDR3 sequence reads: CASSLAGFNTGELFF. CDR3 DNA sequence: TGCGCCAGCAGCCTAGCGGGTTTCAACACCGGGGAGCTGTTTTTT. Based on the CDR3 plus reference TRBV5-1 and TRBJ2-2, the full variable domain is KAGVTQTPRYLIKTRGQQVTLSCSPISGHRSVSWYQQTPGQGLQFLFEYFSETQRNKGNFPGRFSGRQFSNSRSEMNVSTLELGDSALYLCASSLAGFNTGELFFGEGSRLTVL.

This chain links TRBV15 with TRBJ2-5; 9 nucleotides match TRBD2. Trimming at V came to 5 bases and at J to 1 base, leaving 8 bases not matched to a gene. Germline V lookup: CDR1 LNHNV, CDR2 YYDKDF (reference sequence). The CDR3 contains 16 residues. The CDR3 loop reads CATSSPPSGIQETQYF. CDR3 DNA: TGTGCCACCAGCTCGCCGCCTAGCGGGATCCAAGAGACCCAGTACTTC.

This sequence joins TRBV6-8 and TRBJ2-7; D may be TRBD2 (6 bases). Germline V CDR1 and CDR2: MNHGY, SAAAGT. The CDR3 runs 12 residues. V dropped 11 bases and J dropped 2 bases, with 13 bases sitting between them. CDR3 loop: CASAAGTYEQYF. The CDR3 DNA reads as TGTGCCTCGGCTGCGGGAACCTACGAGCAGTACTTC.

J is TRBJ1-3 and V is TRBV23-1; D gene ambiguous. TRBV23-1 is an ORF for which the function is uncertain. This CDR3 has 16 amino acids. V shed 0 bases and J shed 2 bases, with 11 bases lying between them. This CDR3 reads CASSQSGEAPGNTIYF. The DNA of the CDR3 is TGCGCCAGCAGTCAATCCGGGGAGGCCCCTGGAAACACCATATATTTT.